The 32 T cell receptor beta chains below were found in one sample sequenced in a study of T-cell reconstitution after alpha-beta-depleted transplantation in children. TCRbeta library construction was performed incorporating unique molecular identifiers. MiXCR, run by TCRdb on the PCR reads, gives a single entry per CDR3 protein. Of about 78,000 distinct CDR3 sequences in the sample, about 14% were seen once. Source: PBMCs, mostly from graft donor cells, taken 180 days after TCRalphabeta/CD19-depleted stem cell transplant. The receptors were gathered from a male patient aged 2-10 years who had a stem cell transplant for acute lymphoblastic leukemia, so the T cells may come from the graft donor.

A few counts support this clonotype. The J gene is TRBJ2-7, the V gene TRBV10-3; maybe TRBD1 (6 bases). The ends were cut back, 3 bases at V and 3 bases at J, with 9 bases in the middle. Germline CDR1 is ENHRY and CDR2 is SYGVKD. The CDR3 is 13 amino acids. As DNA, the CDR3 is TGTGCCATCAGTGAAACAGGGAACTACGAGCAGTACTTC. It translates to CAISETGNYEQYF.

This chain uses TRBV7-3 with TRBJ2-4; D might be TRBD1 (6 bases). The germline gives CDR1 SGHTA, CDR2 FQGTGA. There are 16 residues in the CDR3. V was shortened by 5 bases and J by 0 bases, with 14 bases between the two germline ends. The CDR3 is CASSPWTELAKNIQYF. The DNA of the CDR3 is TGTGCCAGCAGCCCTTGGACAGAGCTAGCCAAAAACATTCAGTACTTC.

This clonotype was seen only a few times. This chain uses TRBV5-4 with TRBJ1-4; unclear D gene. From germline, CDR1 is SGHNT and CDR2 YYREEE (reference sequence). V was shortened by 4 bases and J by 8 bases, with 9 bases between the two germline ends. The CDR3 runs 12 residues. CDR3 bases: TGTGCCAGCAGCCCGGACGGGGAAAAACTGTTTTTT. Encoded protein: CASSPDGEKLFF. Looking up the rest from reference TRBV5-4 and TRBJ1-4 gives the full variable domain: ETGVTQSPTHLIKTRGQQVTLRCSSQSGHNTVSWYQQALGQGPQFIFQYYREEENGRGNFPPRFSGLQFPNYSSELNVNALELDDSALYLCASSPDGEKLFFGSGTQLSVL.

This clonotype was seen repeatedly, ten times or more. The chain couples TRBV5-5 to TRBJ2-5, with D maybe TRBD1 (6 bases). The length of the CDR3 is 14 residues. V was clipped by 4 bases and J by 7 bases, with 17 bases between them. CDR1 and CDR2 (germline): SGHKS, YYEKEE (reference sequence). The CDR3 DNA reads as TGTGCCAGCAGCCTATTACAGGGAGCGGCGACCCAGTACTTC. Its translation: CASSLLQGAATQYF. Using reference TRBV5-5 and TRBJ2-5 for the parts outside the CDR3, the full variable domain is DAGVTQSPTHLIKTRGQQVTLRCSPISGHKSVSWYQQVLGQGPQFIFQYYEKEERGRGNFPDRFSARQFPNYSSELNVNALLLGDSALYLCASSLLQGAATQYFGPGTRLLVL.

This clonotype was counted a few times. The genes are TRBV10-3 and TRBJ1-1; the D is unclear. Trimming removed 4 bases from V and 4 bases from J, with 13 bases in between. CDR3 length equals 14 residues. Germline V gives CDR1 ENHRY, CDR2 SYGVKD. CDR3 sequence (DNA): TGTGCCATCAGTGGGGGTTTAAGGGCCACTGAAGCTTTCTTT. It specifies CAISGGLRATEAFF.

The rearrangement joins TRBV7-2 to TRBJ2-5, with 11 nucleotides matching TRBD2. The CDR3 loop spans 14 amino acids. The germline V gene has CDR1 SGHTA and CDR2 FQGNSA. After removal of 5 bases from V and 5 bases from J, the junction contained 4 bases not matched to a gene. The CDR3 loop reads CASSTSGSEETQYF. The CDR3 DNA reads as TGTGCCAGCAGCACTAGCGGGAGCGAGGAGACCCAGTACTTC.

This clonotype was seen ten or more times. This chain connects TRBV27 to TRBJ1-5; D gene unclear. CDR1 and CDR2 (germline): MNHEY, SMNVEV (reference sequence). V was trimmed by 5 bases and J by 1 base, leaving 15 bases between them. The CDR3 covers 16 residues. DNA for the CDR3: TGTGCCAGCAGTAACCGGGATCCTGTGAGCAATCAGCCCCAGCATTTT. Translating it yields CASSNRDPVSNQPQHF.

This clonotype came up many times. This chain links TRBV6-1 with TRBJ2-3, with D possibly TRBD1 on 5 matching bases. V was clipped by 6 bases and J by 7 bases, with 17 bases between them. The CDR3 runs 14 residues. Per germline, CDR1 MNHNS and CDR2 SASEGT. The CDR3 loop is CASSPVGRTNTQYF. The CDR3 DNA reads TGTGCCAGCAGCCCAGTTGGGCGGACAAATACGCAGTATTTT.

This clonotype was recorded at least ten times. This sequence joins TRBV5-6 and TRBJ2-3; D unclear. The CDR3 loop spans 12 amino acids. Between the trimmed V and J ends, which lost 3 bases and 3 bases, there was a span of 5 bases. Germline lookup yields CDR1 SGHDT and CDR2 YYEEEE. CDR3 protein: CASSYGTDTQYF. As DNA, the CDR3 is TGTGCCAGCAGCTACGGAACAGATACGCAGTATTTT.

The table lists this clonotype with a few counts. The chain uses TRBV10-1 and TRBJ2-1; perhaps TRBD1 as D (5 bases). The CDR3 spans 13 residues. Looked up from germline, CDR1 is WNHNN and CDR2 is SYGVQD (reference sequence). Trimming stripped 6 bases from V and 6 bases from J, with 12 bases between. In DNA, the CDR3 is TGCGCCAGCAGCCGGACACAATTCAATGAGCAGTTCTTC. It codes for CASSRTQFNEQFF.

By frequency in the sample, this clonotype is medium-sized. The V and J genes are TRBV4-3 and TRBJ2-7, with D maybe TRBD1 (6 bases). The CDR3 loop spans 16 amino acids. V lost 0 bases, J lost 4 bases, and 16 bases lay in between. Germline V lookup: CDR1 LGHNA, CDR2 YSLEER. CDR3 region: CASSQDPTGWVYEQYF. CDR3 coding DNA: TGCGCCAGCAGCCAAGACCCCACAGGGTGGGTGTACGAGCAGTACTTC.

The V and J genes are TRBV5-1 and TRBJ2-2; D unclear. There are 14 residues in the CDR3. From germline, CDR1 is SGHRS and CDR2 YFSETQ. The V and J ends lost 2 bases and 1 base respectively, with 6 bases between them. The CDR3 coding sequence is TGCGCCAGCAGCTTCCTACTGAACACCGGGGAGCTGTTTTTT. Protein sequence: CASSFLLNTGELFF.

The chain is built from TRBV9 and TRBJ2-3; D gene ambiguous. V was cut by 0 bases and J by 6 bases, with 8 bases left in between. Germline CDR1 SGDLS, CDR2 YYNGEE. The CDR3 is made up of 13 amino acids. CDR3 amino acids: CASSVVELDTQYF. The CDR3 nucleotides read TGTGCCAGCAGCGTAGTGGAGCTTGATACGCAGTATTTT.

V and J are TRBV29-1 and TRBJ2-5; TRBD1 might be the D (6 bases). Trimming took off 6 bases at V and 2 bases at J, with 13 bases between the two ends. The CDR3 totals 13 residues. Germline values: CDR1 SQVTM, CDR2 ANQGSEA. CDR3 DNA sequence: TGCAGCGTCTCCGGGACATATCAAGAGACCCAGTACTTC. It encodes CSVSGTYQETQYF.

CDR3 loop: CASTLNVETQYF. Here the CDR3 DNA reads TGTGCCAGCACCCTAAACGTGGAGACCCAGTACTTC. The rearrangement joins TRBV7-2 to TRBJ2-5; D call uncertain. In germline, CDR1 is SGHTA, CDR2 FQGNSA. The ends were cut back, 7 bases at V and 5 bases at J, with 11 bases in the middle. The CDR3 loop spans 12 amino acids.

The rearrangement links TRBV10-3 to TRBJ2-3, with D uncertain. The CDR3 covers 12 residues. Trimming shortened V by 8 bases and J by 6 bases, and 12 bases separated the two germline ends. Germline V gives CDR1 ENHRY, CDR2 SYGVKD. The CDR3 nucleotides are TGTGCCATCGAGGTGGCGCCGGATACGCAGTATTTT. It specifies CAIEVAPDTQYF.

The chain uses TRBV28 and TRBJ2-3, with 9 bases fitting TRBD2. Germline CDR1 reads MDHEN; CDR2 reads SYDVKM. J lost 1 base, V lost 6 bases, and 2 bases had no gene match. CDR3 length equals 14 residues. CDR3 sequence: CASRASGGTDTQYF. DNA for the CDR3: TGTGCCAGCAGGGCTAGCGGGGGCACAGATACGCAGTATTTT.

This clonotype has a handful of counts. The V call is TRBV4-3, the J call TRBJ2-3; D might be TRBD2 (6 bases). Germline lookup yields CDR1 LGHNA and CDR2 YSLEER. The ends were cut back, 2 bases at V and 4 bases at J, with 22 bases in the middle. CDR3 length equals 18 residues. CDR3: CASSQSPPRAGGADTQYF. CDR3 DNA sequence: TGCGCCAGCAGCCAAAGTCCCCCCCGGGCTGGAGGGGCAGATACGCAGTATTTT.

The chain's CDR3 is CASSYGQTYEQYF. CDR3 DNA: TGTGCCAGCAGTTACGGACAGACCTACGAGCAGTACTTC. The chain employs TRBV7-9 and TRBJ2-7; maybe TRBD1 (6 bases). The CDR3 is 13 amino acids. Between the trimmed V and J ends, which lost 6 bases and 2 bases, there was a span of 11 bases. Germline CDR1 is SEHNR and CDR2 is FQNEAQ (reference sequence).

The CDR3 DNA follows: TGTGCCAGCAGTTCCCTAAACGAGCAGTACTTC. It specifies CASSSLNEQYF. The J gene is TRBJ2-7, the V gene TRBV28; D remains ambiguous. The CDR3 has 11 amino acids. The V end was cut by 4 bases, the J end by 5 bases, with 6 bases between. CDR1 and CDR2 (germline): MDHEN, SYDVKM.

CDR3 loop: CASRPGRGYGYTF. The CDR3 bases are TGTGCCAGCAGACCTGGGAGGGGTTACGGCTACACCTTC. The chain has TRBV6-2 or TRBV6-3 and TRBJ1-2; D perhaps matches TRBD1 (5 bases). CDR3 length: 13 amino acids. Germline assignment: CDR1 MNHEY and CDR2 SVGEGT. Trimming took 6 bases from V and 8 from J, leaving 16 bases between them.

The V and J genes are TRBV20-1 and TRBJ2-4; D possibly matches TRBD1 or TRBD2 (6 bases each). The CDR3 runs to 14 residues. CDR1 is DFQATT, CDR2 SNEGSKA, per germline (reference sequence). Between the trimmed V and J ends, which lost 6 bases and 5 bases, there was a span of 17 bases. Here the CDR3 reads CSAPPTGTENIQYF. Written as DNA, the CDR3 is TGCAGTGCCCCCCCCACAGGGACTGAAAACATTCAGTACTTC.

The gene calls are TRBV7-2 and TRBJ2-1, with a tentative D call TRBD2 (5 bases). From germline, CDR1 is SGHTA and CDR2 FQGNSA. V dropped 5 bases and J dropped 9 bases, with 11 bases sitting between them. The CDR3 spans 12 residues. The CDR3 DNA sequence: TGTGCCAGCAGCCCCCCACGGGGTGAGCAGTTCTTC. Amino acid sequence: CASSPPRGEQFF.

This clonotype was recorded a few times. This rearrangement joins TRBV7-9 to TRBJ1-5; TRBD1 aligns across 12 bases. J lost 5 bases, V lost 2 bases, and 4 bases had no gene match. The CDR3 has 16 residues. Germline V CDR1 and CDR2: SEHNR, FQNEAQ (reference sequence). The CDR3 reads CASSLRGTGGDQPQHF. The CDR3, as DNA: TGTGCCAGCAGCTTAAGAGGGACAGGGGGCGATCAGCCCCAGCATTTT.

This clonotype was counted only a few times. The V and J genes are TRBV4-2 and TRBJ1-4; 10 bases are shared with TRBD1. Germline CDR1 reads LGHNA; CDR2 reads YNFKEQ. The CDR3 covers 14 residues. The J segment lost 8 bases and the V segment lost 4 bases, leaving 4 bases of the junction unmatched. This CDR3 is CASSLDRGREKLFF. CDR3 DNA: TGTGCCAGCAGCCTTGACAGGGGGCGGGAAAAACTGTTTTTT.

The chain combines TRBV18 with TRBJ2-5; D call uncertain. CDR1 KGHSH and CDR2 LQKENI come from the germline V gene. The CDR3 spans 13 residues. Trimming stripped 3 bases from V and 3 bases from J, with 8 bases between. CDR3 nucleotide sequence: TGTGCCAGCTCACCTCGACGGGAAGAGACCCAGTACTTC. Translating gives CASSPRREETQYF.

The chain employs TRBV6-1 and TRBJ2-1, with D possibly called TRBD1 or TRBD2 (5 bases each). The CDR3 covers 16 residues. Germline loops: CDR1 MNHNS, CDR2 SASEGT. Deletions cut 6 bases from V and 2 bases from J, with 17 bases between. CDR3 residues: CASSSGTAPPYNEQFF. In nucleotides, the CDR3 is TGTGCCAGCAGCTCCGGGACCGCGCCTCCCTACAATGAGCAGTTCTTC.

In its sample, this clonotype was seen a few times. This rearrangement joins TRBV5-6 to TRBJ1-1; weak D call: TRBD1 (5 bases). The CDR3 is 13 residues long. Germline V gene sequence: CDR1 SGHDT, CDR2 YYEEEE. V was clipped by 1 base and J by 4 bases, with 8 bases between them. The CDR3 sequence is CASSLLGRTEAFF. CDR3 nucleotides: TGTGCCAGCAGCTTGCTGGGGCGCACTGAAGCTTTCTTT.

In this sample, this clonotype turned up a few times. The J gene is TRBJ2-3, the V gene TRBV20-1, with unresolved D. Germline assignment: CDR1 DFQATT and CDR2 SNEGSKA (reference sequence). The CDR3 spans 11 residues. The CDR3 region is CSPGETDTQYF. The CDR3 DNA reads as TGCAGCCCCGGAGAAACAGATACGCAGTATTTT.

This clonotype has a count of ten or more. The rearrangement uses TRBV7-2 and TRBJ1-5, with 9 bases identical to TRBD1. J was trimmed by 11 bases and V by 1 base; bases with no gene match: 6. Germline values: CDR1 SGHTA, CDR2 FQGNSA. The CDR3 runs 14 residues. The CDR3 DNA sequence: TGTGCCAGCAGCTTAGGACAGGGGGTCAGGGCCCAGCATTTT. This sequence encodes CASSLGQGVRAQHF.

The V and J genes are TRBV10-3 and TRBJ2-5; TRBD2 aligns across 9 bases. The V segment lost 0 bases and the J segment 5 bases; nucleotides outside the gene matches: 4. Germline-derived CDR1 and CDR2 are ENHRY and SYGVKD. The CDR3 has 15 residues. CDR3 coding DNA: TGTGCCATCAGTGAGTCGAGTGCGGGAGGGGAGACCCAGTACTTC. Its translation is CAISESSAGGETQYF.

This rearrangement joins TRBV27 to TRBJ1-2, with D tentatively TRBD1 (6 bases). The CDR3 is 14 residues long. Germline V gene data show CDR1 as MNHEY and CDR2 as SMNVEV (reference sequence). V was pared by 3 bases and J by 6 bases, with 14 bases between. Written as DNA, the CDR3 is TGTGCCAGCAGTTTCCTCGGACAGATCGATGGCTACACCTTC. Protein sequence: CASSFLGQIDGYTF.